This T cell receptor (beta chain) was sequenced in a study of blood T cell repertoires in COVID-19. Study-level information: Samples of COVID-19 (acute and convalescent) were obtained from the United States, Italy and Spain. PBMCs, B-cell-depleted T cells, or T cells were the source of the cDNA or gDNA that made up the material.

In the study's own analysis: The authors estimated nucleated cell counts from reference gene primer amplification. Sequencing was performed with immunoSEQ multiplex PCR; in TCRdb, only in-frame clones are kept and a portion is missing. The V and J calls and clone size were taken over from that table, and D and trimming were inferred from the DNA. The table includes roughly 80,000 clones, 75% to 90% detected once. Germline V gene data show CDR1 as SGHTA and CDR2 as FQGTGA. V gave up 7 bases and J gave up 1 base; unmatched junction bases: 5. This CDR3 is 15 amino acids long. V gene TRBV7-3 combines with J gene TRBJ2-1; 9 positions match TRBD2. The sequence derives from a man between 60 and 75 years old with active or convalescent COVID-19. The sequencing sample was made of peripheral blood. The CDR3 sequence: CASTPSGGSYNEQFF. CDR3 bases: TGTGCCAGCACCCCAAGCGGGGGGTCCTACAATGAGCAGTTCTTC.